The 7 T cell receptor beta chains below come from one sample, sequenced in a study of cytomegalovirus exposure and HLA in healthy donors. Some clones are missing from TCRdb's copy, which holds only in-frame ones; the method was immunoSEQ multiplex PCR. This sample yields more than 95,000 clones, of which 75% to 90% are seen a single time; 1.1% belongs to the top ten. The specimen was PBMCs. These receptors were collected from a woman under 30 in good health and CMV-seronegative.

The rearrangement links TRBV19 to TRBJ1-5; 8 bases agree with TRBD1. After removal of 3 bases from V and 6 bases from J, the junction contained 4 bases not matched to a gene. CDR1 and CDR2 from the germline V gene are LNHDA and SQIVND (reference sequence). This CDR3 spans 14 amino acids. CDR3 DNA: TGTGCCAGTAGTATCCGGGACAGGTTTCAGCCCCAGCATTTT. Translation: CASSIRDRFQPQHF.

J is TRBJ2-1 and V is TRBV29-1; TRBD2 aligns across 7 bases. Losses at the gene ends were 4 bases for V and 13 bases for J; bases not matched to a gene: 4. The length of the CDR3 is 10 residues. The germline CDR1 and CDR2 sequences are SQVTM and ANQGSEA. CDR3: CSVGEGLQFF. CDR3 DNA: TGCAGCGTTGGGGAGGGCCTTCAGTTCTTC.

The J gene is TRBJ2-3, the V gene TRBV7-2; tentatively, D is TRBD2 (6 bases). The CDR3 is 14 residues long. V was shortened by 5 bases and J by 4 bases, with 13 bases between the two germline ends. CDR1 and CDR2 (germline): SGHTA, FQGNSA. For the CDR3, the DNA is TGTGCCAGCAGCCTGACTAGTCTCGCAGATACGCAGTATTTT. Its translation is CASSLTSLADTQYF.

The V gene is TRBV29-1, the J gene TRBJ2-7; the D gene is possibly TRBD1 (5 bases). The CDR3 consists of 14 residues. V lost 7 bases and J lost 5, with 21 bases in between. CDR1 is SQVTM, CDR2 ANQGSEA, per germline. CDR3 region: CSASQGKGFHEQYV. The CDR3 region has the DNA TGCAGCGCCAGTCAGGGTAAGGGTTTCCACGAGCAGTACGTC.

The chain couples TRBV9 to TRBJ2-3; TRBD2 matches at 12 bases. The CDR3 sequence is 14 residues long. CDR1 is SGDLS and CDR2 is YYNGEE in the germline V gene. The ends lost 4 bases at V and 10 bases at J; junction bases unmatched: 7. CDR3 DNA: TGTGCCAGCAGCCCTCGACTAGCGGGAGAGGCGCAGTATTTT. Its translation: CASSPRLAGEAQYF. The full variable domain, rest sourced from reference TRBV9 and TRBJ2-3, is DSGVTQTPKHLITATGQRVTLRCSPRSGDLSVYWYQQSLDQGLQFLIQYYNGEERAKGNILERFSAQQFPDLHSELNLSSLELGDSALYFCASSPRLAGEAQYFGPGTRLTVL.

The chain couples TRBV11-2 to TRBJ2-2; 13 bases map to TRBD2. With V trimmed by 2 bases and J by 1 base, 1 base remained unmatched. Germline CDR1 and CDR2: SGHAT and FQNNGV. This CDR3 region has 17 residues. The CDR3 DNA reads TGTGCCAGCAGCTTACGGACTAGCGGGGGGAACACCGGGGAGCTGTTTTTT. Translation gives CASSLRTSGGNTGELFF.

The chain employs TRBV2 and TRBJ2-1, with 8 bases aligning to TRBD1. Germline V gene data show CDR1 as SNHLY and CDR2 as FYNNEI. The trim removed 2 bases at V and 5 bases at J, leaving 5 bases unmatched. CDR3 length equals 15 residues. The chain's CDR3 is CASSERGTGNNEQFF. The CDR3 nucleotides read TGTGCCAGCAGTGAACGCGGGACAGGTAACAATGAGCAGTTCTTC.